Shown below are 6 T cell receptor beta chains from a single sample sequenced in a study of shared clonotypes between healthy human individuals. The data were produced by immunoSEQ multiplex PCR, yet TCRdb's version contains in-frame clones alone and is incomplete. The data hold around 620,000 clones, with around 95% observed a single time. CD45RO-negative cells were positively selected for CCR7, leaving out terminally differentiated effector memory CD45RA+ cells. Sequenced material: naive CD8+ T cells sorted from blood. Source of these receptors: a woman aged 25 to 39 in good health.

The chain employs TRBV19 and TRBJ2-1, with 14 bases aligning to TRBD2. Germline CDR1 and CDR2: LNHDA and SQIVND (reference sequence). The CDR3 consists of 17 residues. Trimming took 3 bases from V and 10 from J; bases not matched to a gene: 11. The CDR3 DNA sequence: TGTGCCAGTAGTATCTACGGGGGACTAGCGGGAGATAGGGAGCAGTTCTTC. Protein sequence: CASSIYGGLAGDREQFF.

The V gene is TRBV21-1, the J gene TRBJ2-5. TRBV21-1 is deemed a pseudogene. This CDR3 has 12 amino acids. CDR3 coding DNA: TGTGCCGGCACCGAGGCAGGAGAGACCCAGTACTTC. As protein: CAGTEAGETQYF.

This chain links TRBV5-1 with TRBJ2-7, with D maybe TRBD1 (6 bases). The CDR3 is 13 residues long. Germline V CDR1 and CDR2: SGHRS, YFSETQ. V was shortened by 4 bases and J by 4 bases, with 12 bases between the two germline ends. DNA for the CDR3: TGCGCCAGCAGCACCGGACAGTTATACGAGCAGTACTTC. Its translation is CASSTGQLYEQYF.

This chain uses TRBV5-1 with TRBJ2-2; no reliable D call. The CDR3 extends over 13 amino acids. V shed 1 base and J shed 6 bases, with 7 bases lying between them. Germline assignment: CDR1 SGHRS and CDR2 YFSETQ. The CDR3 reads CASSLWGAGELFF. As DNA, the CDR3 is TGCGCCAGCAGCTTGTGGGGTGCCGGGGAGCTGTTTTTT.

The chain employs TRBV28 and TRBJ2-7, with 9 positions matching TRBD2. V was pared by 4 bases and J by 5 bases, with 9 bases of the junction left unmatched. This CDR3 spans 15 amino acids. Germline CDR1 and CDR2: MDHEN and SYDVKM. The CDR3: CASSSLAGVTNEQYF. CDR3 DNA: TGTGCCAGCAGTTCCTTAGCGGGAGTGACGAACGAGCAGTACTTC.

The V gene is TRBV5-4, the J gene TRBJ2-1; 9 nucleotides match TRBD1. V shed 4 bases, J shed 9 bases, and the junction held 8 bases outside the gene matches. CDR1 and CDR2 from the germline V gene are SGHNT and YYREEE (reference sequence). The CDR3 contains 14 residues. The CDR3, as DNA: TGTGCCAGCAGCCCCTGGACAGGGGACGGTGAGCAGTTCTTC. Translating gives CASSPWTGDGEQFF.